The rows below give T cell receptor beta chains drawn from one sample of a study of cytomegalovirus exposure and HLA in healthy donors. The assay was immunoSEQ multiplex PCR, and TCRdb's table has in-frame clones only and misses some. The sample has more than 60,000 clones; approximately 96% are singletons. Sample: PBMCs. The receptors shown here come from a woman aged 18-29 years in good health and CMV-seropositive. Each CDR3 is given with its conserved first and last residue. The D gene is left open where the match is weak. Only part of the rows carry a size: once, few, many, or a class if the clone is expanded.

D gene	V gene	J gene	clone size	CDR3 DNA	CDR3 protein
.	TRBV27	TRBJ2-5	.	TGTGCCAGCAGTCTCACCGCTAGAGATGGAGAGACCCAGTACTTC	CASSLTARDGETQYF
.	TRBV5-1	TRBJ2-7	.	TGCGCCAGCAGCGTCTCACAGGGACCCTACGAGCAGTACTTC	CASSVSQGPYEQYF
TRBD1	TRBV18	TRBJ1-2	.	TGTGCCAGCTCCGGGACAGGGGAAGGCTACACCTTC	CASSGTGEGYTF
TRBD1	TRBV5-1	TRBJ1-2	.	TGCGCCAGCAGCCCAGGACAGGAGTTCTATGGCTACACCTTC	CASSPGQEFYGYTF
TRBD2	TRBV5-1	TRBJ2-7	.	TGCGCCAGCAGCTTGGCCGGTCGAGCGGGAGATAGTTCCTACGAGCAGTACTTC	CASSLAGRAGDSSYEQYF
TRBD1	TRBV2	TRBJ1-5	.	TGTGCCAGCAGTCAAACAGGGGTTCAGCCCCAGCATTTT	CASSQTGVQPQHF
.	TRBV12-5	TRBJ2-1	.	TGTGCTAGTGGTTTGGATCCGCCCGAGGGCCGACTTTACAATGAGCAGTTCTTC	CASGLDPPEGRLYNEQFF
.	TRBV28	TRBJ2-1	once	TGTGCCAGCAGTTTCTTCGCGGGCAATGAGCAGTTCTTC	CASSFFAGNEQFF
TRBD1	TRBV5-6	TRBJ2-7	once	TGTGCCAGCAGCTTTACAGGGGTCTCCTACGAGCAGTACTTC	CASSFTGVSYEQYF
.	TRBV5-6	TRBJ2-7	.	TGTGCCAGCAGCTTGTTCGACAGACTTTCCTACGAGCAGTACTTC	CASSLFDRLSYEQYF
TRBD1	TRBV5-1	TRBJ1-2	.	TGCGCCAGCACCTTCGGATCCGGGACAGGGGGCTTTGGCTACACCTTC	CASTFGSGTGGFGYTF
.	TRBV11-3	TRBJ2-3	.	TGTGCCACACGGGAGCTATCCACAGATACGCAGTATTTT	CATRELSTDTQYF
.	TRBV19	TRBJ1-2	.	TGTGCCAGTAGTATACGTGGGAGGGGCGGCTACACCTTC	CASSIRGRGGYTF
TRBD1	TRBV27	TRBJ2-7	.	TGTGCCAGCAGCACTTGGGACAGGAGGATAGGGGAGCAGTACTTC	CASSTWDRRIGEQYF
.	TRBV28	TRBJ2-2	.	TGTGCCAGCAGGGAGGGAGGTTCCCCCGGGGAGCTGTTTTTT	CASREGGSPGELFF
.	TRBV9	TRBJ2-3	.	TGTGCCAGCAGCGTATACAGTAGCACAGATACGCAGTATTTT	CASSVYSSTDTQYF
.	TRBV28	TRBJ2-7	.	TGTGCCAGCAGCCCAGGGTCCAGGAGCACCTACGAGCAGTACTTC	CASSPGSRSTYEQYF
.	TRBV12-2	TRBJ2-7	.	TGTGCAAGTCGCTTAGGAGGTGGGTTAGCGGGAGGCGAGCAGTACTTC	CASRLGGGLAGGEQYF
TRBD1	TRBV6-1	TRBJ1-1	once	TGTGCCAGCAGAGCGACAGGGGGCACTGAAGCTTTCTTT	CASRATGGTEAFF
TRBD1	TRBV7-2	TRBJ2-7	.	TGTGCCAGCAGCCCCCCCGACAGGGCGAGTGGCGAGCAGTACTTC	CASSPPDRASGEQYF
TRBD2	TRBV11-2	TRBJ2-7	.	TGTGCCAGCAGCACCCGACTAGCGGGAGGGTCCTCACACTCCTACGAGCAGTACTTC	CASSTRLAGGSSHSYEQYF
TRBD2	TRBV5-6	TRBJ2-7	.	TGTGCCAGCAGCTTGGGGACTAGCGGGAGTTGGTCCTACGAGCAGTACTTC	CASSLGTSGSWSYEQYF